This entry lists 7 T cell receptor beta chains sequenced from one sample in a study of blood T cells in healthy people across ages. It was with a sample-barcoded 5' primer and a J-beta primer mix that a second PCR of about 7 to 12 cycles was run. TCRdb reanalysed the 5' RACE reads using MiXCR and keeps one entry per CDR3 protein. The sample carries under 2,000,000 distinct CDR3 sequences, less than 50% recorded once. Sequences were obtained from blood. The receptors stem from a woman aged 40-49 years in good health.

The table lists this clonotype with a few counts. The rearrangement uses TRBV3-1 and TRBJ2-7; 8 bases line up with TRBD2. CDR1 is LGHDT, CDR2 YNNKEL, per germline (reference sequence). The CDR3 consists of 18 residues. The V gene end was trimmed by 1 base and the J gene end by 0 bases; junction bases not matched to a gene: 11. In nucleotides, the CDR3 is TGTGCCAGCAGCCAAGCGGTCCCTAGCGGGTCCATCTCCTACGAGCAGTACTTC. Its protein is CASSQAVPSGSISYEQYF.

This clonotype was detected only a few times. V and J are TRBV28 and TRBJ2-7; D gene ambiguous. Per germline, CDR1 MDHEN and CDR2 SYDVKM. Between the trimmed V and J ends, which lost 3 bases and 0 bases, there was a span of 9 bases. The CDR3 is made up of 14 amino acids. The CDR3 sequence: CASSFHSFSYEQYF. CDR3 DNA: TGTGCCAGCAGTTTTCACTCGTTCTCCTACGAGCAGTACTTC.

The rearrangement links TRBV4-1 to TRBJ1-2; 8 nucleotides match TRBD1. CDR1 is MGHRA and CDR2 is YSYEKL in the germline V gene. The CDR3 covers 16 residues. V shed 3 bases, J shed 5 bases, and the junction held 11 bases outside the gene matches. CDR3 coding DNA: TGCGCCAGCAGCCATCAAACCCGGGACAGGCGATATGGCTACACCTTC. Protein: CASSHQTRDRRYGYTF.

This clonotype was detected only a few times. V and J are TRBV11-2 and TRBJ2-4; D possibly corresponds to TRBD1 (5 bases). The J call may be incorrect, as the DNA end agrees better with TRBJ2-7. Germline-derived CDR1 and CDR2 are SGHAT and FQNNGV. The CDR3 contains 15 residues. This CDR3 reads CASSLEGAGPSEQYF. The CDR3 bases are TGTGCCAGCAGCTTAGAAGGCGCAGGGCCATCCGAGCAGTACTTC.

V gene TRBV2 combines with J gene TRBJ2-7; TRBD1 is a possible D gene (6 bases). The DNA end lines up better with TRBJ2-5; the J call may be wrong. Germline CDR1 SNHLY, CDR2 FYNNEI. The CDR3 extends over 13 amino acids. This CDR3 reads CASEGERGETQYF. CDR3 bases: TGTGCCAGCGAGGGGGAAAGGGGGGAGACCCAGTACTTC.

The CDR3: CASSSTLGGLAEAFF. CDR3 nucleotide sequence: TGTGCCAGCAGCTCCACCTTAGGAGGACTAGCTGAAGCTTTCTTT. This chain uses TRBV7-2 with TRBJ1-1; D is uncertain. The V end was cut by 4 bases, the J end by 6 bases, with 18 bases between. Germline V gene sequence: CDR1 SGHTA, CDR2 FQGNSA. The CDR3 sequence is 15 residues long. Looking up the rest from reference TRBV7-2 and TRBJ1-1 gives the full variable domain: GAGVSQSPSNKVTEKGKDVELRCDPISGHTALYWYRQSLGQGLEFLIYFQGNSAPDKSGLPSDRFSAERTGGSVSTLTIQRTQQEDSAVYLCASSSTLGGLAEAFFGQGTRLTVV.

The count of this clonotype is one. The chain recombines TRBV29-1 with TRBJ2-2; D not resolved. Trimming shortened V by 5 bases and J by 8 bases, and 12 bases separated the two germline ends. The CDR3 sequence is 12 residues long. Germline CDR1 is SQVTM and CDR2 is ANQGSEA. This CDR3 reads CSVSRWDGELFF. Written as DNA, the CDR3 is TGCAGCGTTTCCCGCTGGGATGGGGAGCTGTTTTTT.